These 25 T cell receptor beta chains were all obtained from the same sample, sequenced in a study of blood T cell repertoires in COVID-19. Assay used: immunoSEQ multiplex PCR; TCRdb lists only in-frame clones, some missing. The sample carries 25,000 to 30,000 clones, less than 90% recorded once. The sequencing sample was made of peripheral blood. The receptors shown here come from a man between 65 and 85 years old with active COVID-19.

The chain joins TRBV7-8 to TRBJ1-1; D unclear. Per the germline V gene, CDR1 is SGHVS and CDR2 is FQNEAQ. The V end was cut by 7 bases, the J end by 5 bases, with 14 bases between. This CDR3 spans 13 amino acids. The CDR3 sequence is CASKEAGGTEAFF. In nucleotides, the CDR3 is TGTGCCAGCAAAGAGGCGGGAGGAACTGAAGCTTTCTTT.

This clone has just one count. The chain combines TRBV6-4 with TRBJ1-1, with D maybe TRBD1 (5 bases). CDR1 MRHNA and CDR2 SNTAGT come from the germline V gene. CDR3 size: 14 residues. V was shortened by 6 bases and J by 0 bases, with 11 bases between the two germline ends. In DNA, the CDR3 is TGTGCCAGCAGGGAACAGGCCTTGAACACTGAAGCTTTCTTT. This translates into CASREQALNTEAFF.

The chain has TRBV5-1 and TRBJ1-1; no definite D call. V shed 4 bases and J shed 1 base, with 5 bases lying between them. Per germline, CDR1 SGHRS and CDR2 YFSETQ. This CDR3 has 12 residues. The CDR3: CASSVQNTEAFF. Here the CDR3 DNA reads TGCGCCAGCAGCGTTCAGAACACTGAAGCTTTCTTT.

The chain joins TRBV19 to TRBJ1-4, with 8 positions matching TRBD1. The J segment lost 4 bases and the V segment lost 10 bases, leaving 5 bases of the junction unmatched. The CDR3 runs to 13 residues. From germline, CDR1 is LNHDA and CDR2 SQIVND (reference sequence). CDR3 protein: CATRDRLNEKLFF. The CDR3 DNA is TGTGCCACCCGGGACAGGCTTAATGAAAAACTGTTTTTT.

The chain carries TRBV30 and TRBJ1-1; no firm D call. CDR1 is GTSNPN, CDR2 SVGIG, per germline (reference sequence). The V gene lost 4 bases and the J gene lost 11 bases, with 14 bases spanning the gap. This CDR3 has 11 amino acids. CDR3 sequence reads: CAWIVARRAFF. As DNA, the CDR3 is TGTGCCTGGATTGTCGCCCGGCGGGCTTTCTTT. The variable domain in full, completed from reference TRBV30 and TRBJ1-1, reads SQTIHQWPATLVQPVGSPLSLECTVEGTSNPNLYWYRQAAGRGLQLLFYSVGIGQISSEVPQNLSASRPQDRQFILSSKKLLLSDSGFYLCAWIVARRAFFGQGTRLTVV.

This rearrangement joins TRBV7-9 to TRBJ2-5; 9 bases are a match to TRBD2. Germline V gives CDR1 SEHNR, CDR2 FQNEAQ (reference sequence). CDR3 length equals 16 residues. The V and J ends lost 5 bases and 1 base, in that order; junction bases with no gene match: 8. CDR3 in amino acids: CASSLLASGVQETQYF. The CDR3 coding sequence is TGTGCCAGCAGCCTTTTAGCTAGCGGGGTCCAAGAGACCCAGTACTTC.

The chain employs TRBV24-1 and TRBJ1-2, with D perhaps matching TRBD1 (5 bases). The CDR3 spans 13 residues. V was cut by 4 bases and J by 8 bases, with 13 bases left in between. Germline CDR1 is KGHDR and CDR2 is SFDVKD. This CDR3 is CATSEKAGRGYTF. The DNA for the CDR3 is TGTGCCACCAGTGAGAAGGCAGGGCGCGGCTACACCTTC.

The chain is built from TRBV7-3 and TRBJ2-1; D unresolved. Germline-derived CDR1 and CDR2 are SGHTA and FQGTGA. Trimming cost V 5 bases and J 9 bases, with 14 bases left between them. The CDR3 totals 13 residues. This chain's CDR3 is CASSPVRGGEQFF. In DNA, the CDR3 is TGTGCCAGCAGCCCAGTTAGAGGTGGTGAGCAGTTCTTC.

In the case of this clone: At one end the junction does not follow the germline gene, possibly because of a read error. The CDR3 here is CASSQDGVWVDF. In nucleotides, the CDR3 is TGTGCCAGCAGCCAAGACGGGGTGTGGGTGGATTTT. The chain is built from TRBV14 and TRBJ2-3, with a tentative D call TRBD2 (5 bases). From germline, CDR1 is SGHDN and CDR2 FVKESK. This CDR3 has 12 residues.

The V gene is TRBV2, the J gene TRBJ1-1; D unclear. V lost 1 base to trimming and J lost 4 bases, with 10 bases between them. This CDR3 comprises 14 residues. Germline loops: CDR1 SNHLY, CDR2 FYNNEI. In nucleotides, the CDR3 is TGTGCCAGCAGTGAAGATCGGGTGGGCACTGAAGCTTTCTTT. As protein: CASSEDRVGTEAFF.

This clone was detected once. The chain combines TRBV7-9 with TRBJ2-3, with TRBD1 matching 10 bases. Germline-derived CDR1 and CDR2 are SEHNR and FQNEAQ (reference sequence). The CDR3 has 14 residues. V was pared by 10 bases and J by 2 bases, with 6 bases of the junction left unmatched. CDR3 amino acids: CATSGQGSTDTQYF. In nucleotides, the CDR3 is TGTGCCACTTCGGGACAGGGGTCCACAGATACGCAGTATTTT. The variable domain in full, completed from reference TRBV7-9 and TRBJ2-3, reads DTGVSQNPRHKITKRGQNVTFRCDPISEHNRLYWYRQTLGQGPEFLTYFQNEAQLEKSRLLSDRFSAERPKGSFSTLEIQRTEQGDSAMYLCATSGQGSTDTQYFGPGTRLTVL.

V and J are TRBV3-1 (or the pseudogene TRBV3-2) and TRBJ2-1, with 10 bases fitting TRBD2. The germline CDR1 and CDR2 sequences are LGHDT and YNNKEL (reference sequence). J was trimmed by 7 bases and V by 6 bases; bases with no gene match: 6. This CDR3 region has 14 residues. CDR3: CASRLSGGRNEQFF. CDR3 nucleotides: TGTGCCAGCAGGCTTAGCGGGGGGCGGAATGAGCAGTTCTTC.

The chain recombines TRBV27 with TRBJ1-4, with TRBD1 as a possible D gene (5 bases). CDR1 and CDR2 (germline): MNHEY, SMNVEV (reference sequence). This CDR3 is built from 14 residues. Trimming removed 8 bases from V and 0 bases from J, with 10 bases in between. The CDR3 region is CASGHRPTNEKLFF. In DNA, the CDR3 is TGTGCCAGCGGACACAGACCAACTAATGAAAAACTGTTTTTT.

The chain uses TRBV5-5 and TRBJ2-2; the D gene is possibly TRBD1 (6 bases). V shed 2 bases and J shed 1 base, with 9 bases lying between them. Germline V CDR1 and CDR2: SGHKS, YYEKEE (reference sequence). The CDR3 runs 15 residues. The CDR3 loop is CASSFLQGNTGELFF. The CDR3 DNA sequence: TGTGCCAGCAGCTTCTTACAGGGGAACACCGGGGAGCTGTTTTTT. The full variable domain, its missing parts supplied by reference TRBV5-5 and TRBJ2-2, is DAGVTQSPTHLIKTRGQQVTLRCSPISGHKSVSWYQQVLGQGPQFIFQYYEKEERGRGNFPDRFSARQFPNYSSELNVNALLLGDSALYLCASSFLQGNTGELFFGEGSRLTVL.

V and J are TRBV3-1 (or the pseudogene TRBV3-2) and TRBJ1-2; 7 nucleotides match TRBD1. Germline V gene data show CDR1 as LGHDT and CDR2 as YNNKEL (reference sequence). The CDR3 covers 15 residues. V shed 0 bases, J shed 7 bases, and the junction held 8 bases outside the gene matches. Written as DNA, the CDR3 is TGTGCCAGCAGCCAAGATTCGAGGGGGCAAGTTGGCTACACCTTC. It yields the protein CASSQDSRGQVGYTF.

This chain uses TRBV5-6 with TRBJ1-1; tentatively, D is TRBD1 (6 bases). The CDR3 is 13 amino acids. Trimming removed 6 bases from V and 8 bases from J, with 17 bases in between. Germline V lookup: CDR1 SGHDT, CDR2 YYEEEE. The chain's CDR3 is CASTLSWGHEAFF. DNA for the CDR3: TGTGCCAGCACCCTCTCCTGGGGACACGAAGCTTTCTTT.

The chain carries TRBV24-1 and TRBJ1-4; a possible D gene is TRBD1 (5 bases). Trimming removed 3 bases from V and 5 bases from J, with 18 bases in between. The length of the CDR3 is 17 residues. Per germline, CDR1 KGHDR and CDR2 SFDVKD. DNA for the CDR3: TGTGCCACCAGTGATGCAACCGGCGGGGGACGAAATGAAAAACTGTTTTTT. Translating gives CATSDATGGGRNEKLFF.

The chain uses TRBV7-2 and TRBJ1-5; D is perhaps TRBD1 (5 bases). V was shortened by 9 bases and J by 6 bases, with 21 bases between the two germline ends. The CDR3 has 15 amino acids. CDR1 and CDR2 from the germline V gene are SGHTA and FQGNSA. DNA for the CDR3: TGTGCCAGTAATACTGGGACTCGGGGGACTCAGCCCCAGCATTTT. Translation gives CASNTGTRGTQPQHF. Supplemented by reference TRBV7-2 and TRBJ1-5, the full variable domain reads GAGVSQSPSNKVTEKGKDVELRCDPISGHTALYWYRQSLGQGLEFLIYFQGNSAPDKSGLPSDRFSAERTGGSVSTLTIQRTQQEDSAVYLCASNTGTRGTQPQHFGDGTRLSIL.

The CDR3 protein is CASSLVPGQETQYF. The CDR3 nucleotides read TGTGCCAGCAGCTTAGTTCCAGGTCAAGAGACCCAGTACTTC. The J gene is TRBJ2-5, the V gene TRBV11-2, with D unclear. With 1 base removed from V and 2 bases from J, the gap between germline ends came to 8 bases. The CDR3 runs 14 residues. CDR1 is SGHAT and CDR2 is FQNNGV in the germline V gene.

V usage is TRBV6-5 and J usage is TRBJ2-2, with D perhaps matching TRBD2 (5 bases). V shed 9 bases and J shed 5 bases, with 7 bases lying between them. This CDR3 has 11 residues. Germline loops: CDR1 MNHEY, CDR2 SVGAGI. The CDR3 is CASGETGELFF. As DNA, the CDR3 is TGTGCCAGTGGGGAGACCGGGGAGCTGTTTTTT.

This chain links TRBV7-2 with TRBJ1-2, with D possibly being TRBD1 (5 bases). The CDR3 has 13 amino acids. The V end was cut by 4 bases, the J end by 7 bases, with 13 bases between. CDR1 is SGHTA and CDR2 is FQGNSA in the germline V gene. CDR3 sequence: CASSSPVGGGYTF. The CDR3 DNA sequence: TGTGCCAGCAGCTCCCCCGTGGGGGGTGGCTACACCTTC.

The J gene is TRBJ1-2, the V gene TRBV7-2; TRBD1 aligns across 12 bases. The trim removed 5 bases at V and 4 bases at J, leaving 2 bases unmatched. CDR1 and CDR2 (germline): SGHTA, FQGNSA. The CDR3 consists of 14 residues. The CDR3 protein is CASSQGQGAYGYTF. The CDR3 region has the DNA TGTGCCAGCAGCCAGGGACAGGGGGCCTATGGCTACACCTTC.

This rearrangement joins TRBV5-4 to TRBJ1-6, with TRBD1 as a possible D gene (6 bases). Between the trimmed V and J ends, which lost 4 bases and 5 bases, there was a span of 19 bases. Germline CDR1 and CDR2: SGHNT and YYREEE (reference sequence). The CDR3 extends over 17 amino acids. CDR3 in DNA: TGTGCCAGCAGCGAGAACCCTACAGGGTCCAATAATTCACCCCTCCACTTT. Residues: CASSENPTGSNNSPLHF.

This clone has just a few counts. The chain uses TRBV30 and TRBJ1-1, with TRBD1 identical over 8 bases. The trim removed 0 bases at V and 8 bases at J, leaving 5 bases unmatched. Germline V gene sequence: CDR1 GTSNPN, CDR2 SVGIG (reference sequence). The CDR3 is 13 residues long. The CDR3 DNA reads as TGTGCCTGGAGTGTACTGGGACAGGAGGAAGCTTTCTTT. This translates into CAWSVLGQEEAFF.

The chain couples TRBV9 to TRBJ2-7; 9 bases are shared with TRBD1. Germline loops: CDR1 SGDLS, CDR2 YYNGEE. V was clipped by 4 bases and J by 6 bases; unmatched bases: 8. CDR3 length: 14 residues. The CDR3 loop is CASSTLTGGAEQYF. As DNA, the CDR3 is TGTGCCAGCAGCACCCTGACAGGGGGTGCCGAGCAGTACTTC.